The rows below give T cell receptor beta chains drawn from one sample of a study of molecular identifiers for immune sequencing clone quantification. TCRdb re-called the PCR reads with MiXCR, one entry per CDR3 protein. The sample carries some 590,000 distinct CDR3 sequences, over 25% recorded once. Sequencing was carried out using naive CD8+ T cells from blood, with Jurkat cell RNA spiked in. These receptors were taken from a human donor in good health. Some libraries in this study had Jurkat cell RNA spiked in. The CDR3 runs from the conserved cysteine through the conserved F or W. D genes are given only for firm matches. The size field is filled for only some rows; it gives once, few, many or a size class.

J gene,clone size,D gene,V gene,CDR3 DNA,CDR3 protein
TRBJ1-1,once,.,TRBV27,TGTGCCAGCAGTTCAACAGGGAACCCTGAAGCTTTCTTT,CASSSTGNPEAFF
TRBJ1-1,many,.,TRBV7-9,TGTGCCAGCAGCTCCCCGTTAGACACTGAAGCTTTCTTT,CASSSPLDTEAFF
TRBJ2-1,.,.,TRBV7-9,TGTGCCAGCAGCCGTCGGCCTAGACCATACAATGAGCAGTTCTTC,CASSRRPRPYNEQFF
TRBJ2-7,few,TRBD2,TRBV29-1,TGCAGCGTTGGGAAGTTGGGACTAGCGGGGGGCCACTCCTACGAGCAGTACTTC,CSVGKLGLAGGHSYEQYF
TRBJ2-1,few,TRBD2,TRBV18,TGTGCCAGCTCACCACGGGGCCGCCTAGCGGGGGGTTATGAGCAGTTCTTC,CASSPRGRLAGGYEQFF
TRBJ1-2,.,TRBD1,TRBV2,TGTGCCAGCACCAAACAGGGGACCTGGGATGGCTACACCTTC,CASTKQGTWDGYTF
TRBJ1-6,.,.,TRBV7-6,TGTGCCAGCAGCCGGGAGATATGGTCACCCCTCCACTTT,CASSREIWSPLHF
TRBJ2-7,few,TRBD1,TRBV19,TGTGCCAGTAGCTCCGGGACAGGGTTAGCCTACGAGCAGTACTTC,CASSSGTGLAYEQYF
TRBJ1-1,.,.,TRBV6-2/TRBV6-3,TGTGCCAGCAGTTACTCGCCCGTGGACGGGGTTTGGAACACTGAAGCTTTCTTT,CASSYSPVDGVWNTEAFF
TRBJ2-7,.,.,TRBV5-3,TGTGCCAGCAGCTTGGTGATCACGAACTACGAGCAGTACTTC,CASSLVITNYEQYF
TRBJ2-3,few,TRBD1,TRBV11-2,TGTGCCAGCAGCTTTTTCCAGGGGGGCACAGATACGCAGTATTTT,CASSFFQGGTDTQYF
TRBJ1-2,.,TRBD1,TRBV14,TGTGCCAGCAGCGAAATACCCGGGACAGACTATGGCTGCACCTTC,CASSEIPGTDYGCTF
TRBJ2-7,.,TRBD2,TRBV27,TGTGCCAGCGCCCCGGCTAGCGGGGTGTACGAGCAGTACTTC,CASAPASGVYEQYF
TRBJ2-1,.,TRBD2,TRBV29-1,TGCAGCGGCAAAGGGGTCGGGACTAGCACCCCTGTGGCCTTGTTGGGTAATGAGCAGTTCTTC,CSGKGVGTSTPVALLGNEQFF
TRBJ2-3,.,TRBD1,TRBV6-2/TRBV6-3,TGTGCCAGCAGTTACGGGACAGCCACAGATACGCAGTATTTT,CASSYGTATDTQYF
TRBJ1-5,.,.,TRBV30,TGTGCCTGGAGTGTATCCGGGGGGGGTATACCCCAGCATTTT,CAWSVSGGGIPQHF
TRBJ2-5,many,.,TRBV5-4,TGTGCCAGCAGCTTACCGGATTCTCAAGAGACCCAGTACTTC,CASSLPDSQETQYF
TRBJ1-1,many,.,TRBV12-5,TGTGCTAGTGCAACAGGGAACACTGAAGCTTTCTTT,CASATGNTEAFF
TRBJ1-1,many,.,TRBV7-9,TGTGCCAGCAGCCCCATCGTGGGGGGCACTGAAGCTTTCTTT,CASSPIVGGTEAFF
TRBJ1-1,many,.,TRBV6-5,TGTGCCAGCAGTTACGTGGACATGAACACTGAAGCTTTCTTT,CASSYVDMNTEAFF